This passage covers 7 T cell receptor beta chains from one sample sequenced in a study of a mutant IDH1 vaccine in newly diagnosed glioma. Libraries were prepared by immunoSEQ multiplex PCR; TCRdb keeps only in-frame clonotypes and omits some of them. Of under 150,000 clones detected, 85% to 90% appear once; the ten largest clones hold roughly 0.61%. The sample's time point: week 11, during vaccination. Vaccine doses each comprised 300 ug of mutant IDH1 20-mer peptide, with topical imiquimod. No antigens are known for them. Sample: PBMCs, taken from a glioma patient whose treatment included an IDH1 peptide vaccine. The receptors here all came from a woman aged 45 to 65 with glioma.

The CDR3 DNA reads as TGTGCCAGTAGTATTACAGGTCAGGGCGGGGAGCTGTTTTTT. It specifies CASSITGQGGELFF. The rearrangement uses TRBV19 and TRBJ2-2; perhaps TRBD1 as D (5 bases). The CDR3 is 14 residues long. Germline V gene lookup returns CDR1 LNHDA and CDR2 SQIVND (reference sequence). V was cut by 3 bases and J by 7 bases, with 12 bases left in between.

The chain recombines TRBV2 with TRBJ2-7, with 7 bases that match TRBD2. V dropped 7 bases and J dropped 7; count of bases not matched to a gene: 13. This CDR3 spans 14 amino acids. Looked up from germline, CDR1 is SNHLY and CDR2 is FYNNEI. The CDR3 nucleotides read TGTGCCAGCATCCAGGCGGGAGCCCGGGTAGAGCAGTACTTC. Translating gives CASIQAGARVEQYF.

The gene calls are TRBV18 and TRBJ1-5, with TRBD1 matching 7 bases. Per the germline V gene, CDR1 is KGHSH and CDR2 is LQKENI. After removal of 3 bases from V and 4 bases from J, the junction contained 6 bases not matched to a gene. The CDR3 is made up of 15 amino acids. Here the CDR3 DNA reads TGTGCCAGCTCACCCCCGGGACAGAGAAATCAGCCCCAGCATTTT. Translated: CASSPPGQRNQPQHF.

The chain recombines TRBV2 with TRBJ1-5; 11 bases line up with TRBD1. In germline, CDR1 is SNHLY, CDR2 FYNNEI. The junction had 11 bases not matched to a gene; V was cut back by 6 bases and J by 4 bases. The CDR3 contains 17 residues. The CDR3: CASRGTGGGLGNQPQHF. For the CDR3, the DNA is TGTGCCAGCAGGGGGACAGGGGGAGGTTTGGGAAATCAGCCCCAGCATTTT.

The genes are TRBV7-8 and TRBJ2-4; TRBD1 aligns across 9 bases. Germline-derived CDR1 and CDR2 are SGHVS and FQNEAQ. The CDR3 is made up of 16 amino acids. Unmatched junction bases numbered 7, after V lost 1 base and J lost 6 bases. The CDR3 loop reads CASSLDYGTGRNIQYF. The CDR3, as DNA: TGTGCCAGCAGCTTAGACTACGGGACAGGGAGAAACATTCAGTACTTC.

The chain uses TRBV29-1 and TRBJ1-6; 7 nucleotides match TRBD1. This CDR3 has 14 residues. V shed 5 bases, J shed 5 bases, and the junction held 6 bases outside the gene matches. CDR1 SQVTM and CDR2 ANQGSEA come from the germline V gene. The CDR3 loop reads CSVLPGQNNSPLHF. The CDR3 DNA sequence: TGCAGCGTTCTGCCGGGACAGAATAATTCACCCCTCCACTTT. The whole variable domain, filled in from reference TRBV29-1 and TRBJ1-6, reads SAVISQKPSRDICQRGTSLTIQCQVDSQVTMMFWYRQQPGQSLTLIATANQGSEATYESGFVIDKFPISRPNLTFSTLTVSNMSPEDSSIYLCSVLPGQNNSPLHFGNGTRLTVT.

The gene calls are TRBV7-9 and TRBJ2-7; D call uncertain. CDR3 length: 14 amino acids. V lost 7 bases to trimming and J lost 0 bases, with 13 bases between them. CDR1 SEHNR and CDR2 FQNEAQ come from the germline V gene (reference sequence). This chain's CDR3 is CASTLGSSSYEQYF. DNA of the CDR3: TGTGCCAGCACCCTAGGTTCCAGCTCCTACGAGCAGTACTTC.